This T cell receptor (beta chain) appears in the sequencing data of a study of human T cells and chemical hapten exposure (dated by TCRdb to the early 2020s). For context, the study as a whole: For sensitization, 2% DPC in acetone was applied to an approximately 2 cm by approximately 2 cm area of upper inner arm skin. The mostly female patient cohort included alopecia areata with under or over 50% scalp involvement, alopecia totalis and alopecia universalis. Blood for TCR sequencing was provided by twenty-nine alopecia patients at one to four time points (pre-sensitization, 2, 6 and 24 weeks). Blood samples were taken from patients before sensitization (week 0) and at 2, 6 and about 24 weeks after DPC sensitization. Libraries were pooled for sequencing, and variation in per-sample TCR yields was attributed mainly to small differences in library volumes within the pool. This study followed changes in the peripheral blood TCR repertoire in vivo during primary and secondary sensitization of alopecia patients to the hapten diphenylcyclopropenone (DPC). Patch testing was done on the upper back using Finn chambers containing 0.01% DPC, and results were scored after 6 days according to International Contact Dermatitis Research Group standards. Throughout the approximately 24-week study period, patients were also given weekly therapeutic DPC doses on the scalp. The paper as a whole reports these results and caveats: DPC sensitization did not change the number of TCRs with a frequency above 1 in 1000, and there was no evidence of changes in global repertoire structure. Alopecia, a presumed autoimmune disease, was present in all patients, so the immune response of the patients might differ from that of healthy individuals. Patch test score was positively correlated with the number of PT1 expanded TCRs, with significance at thresholds 8, 16 and 32 but not at 4. Compared with pre-sensitization or healthy control sets, expanded TCRs formed significantly more large CDR3 similarity clusters, which is consistent with antigen-driven responses. After repeated subsampling, changes were observed in the strength of the expansion versus patch-test correlation and in the threshold at which the correlation became significant.

In this sample, this clonotype turned up many times. What antigen it recognizes has not been identified. Base quality data are lacking; no much larger clone is found one base away. Interpreted using the paper, the time point label stands for: patch test 1, 2 weeks after DPC sensitization. Reading the label with the study, this specimen's treatment or condition is: therapeutic diphenylcyclopropenone sensitization with weekly scalp DPC. At every patch-test visit, the blood draw took place before the patch test was put on. Patients were eligible if aged 18 to 70, diagnosed with alopecia and judged suitable for DPC therapy, and pregnant patients were excluded. Total RNA was extracted from unfractionated whole blood collected in Tempus Blood RNA tubes. The library was prepared using RACE. Sequencer: NextSeq 500. During library preparation, unique molecular identifiers were attached to individual cDNA molecules so that TCRs could be counted quantitatively and reproducibly. Each blood RNA sample was used to sequence both TCR alpha and TCR beta chains. The authors processed their data as follows. The median number of TCRs per sample was approximately 98,000, ranging from about 20,000 to 690,600. The Decombinator software suite was used to annotate V, J and CDR3 in the TCR reads. To make PS versus PT1 abundance plots, every sample was subsampled to the same number of TCRs (28,000). TCRs were defined as expanded if absent before sensitization and observed at least eight times at the 2-week time point. TCRdb handled the public reads itself, with Q25 trimming in fastp and clone calling in MiXCR, and kept productive beta chains. Rows matching on CDR3 protein sequence are summarized as one entry with the most common DNA and genes. TCRdb's processing, not the study's, gives the V and J calls here. The sample contains a few hundred thousand distinct CDR3 sequences, roughly 5% of them found a single time. The ten largest clones capture 2% to 2.5% of the sample.

The receptor's source is a woman in her 50s with alopecia areata. Some clones in this sample may be carry-over from other donors' samples. Sequences were derived from whole blood, sampled in connection with sensitization to the hapten diphenylcyclopropenone (DPC).

The sequenced DNA is TGCGCCAGCAGTCCGGGGACAGGGGAACAGCCCCAGCATTTT. It translates as CASSPGTGEQPQHF. The V gene is TRBV5-1 and the J gene is TRBJ1-5; 10 bases in between match TRBD1. Reading the germline V gene gives CDR1 SGHRS and CDR2 YFSETQ. The CDR3 numbers 14 residues from cysteine through phenylalanine. Just CDR3 DNA is preserved here, 42 bases in frame from base 1. The V end gives up 5 bases and the J end 7 bases, leaving 6 bases in the junction not matched to a gene.